The 28 T cell receptor beta chains reported below all come from one sample, sequenced in a study of shared clonotypes between healthy human individuals. The repertoire was sequenced with immunoSEQ multiplex PCR; TCRdb's copy has only in-frame clones and lacks some. The table lists under 2.5 million clones, less than 95% of them singletons, with about 0.36% in the top ten. The source material was naive CD4+ T cells from PBMCs. Subset given: CD45RA+ positively selected. The receptor source for this set is a man aged 18-30 years in good health. Some clones in this sample may be carry-over from other donors' samples.

The chain carries TRBV18 and TRBJ1-5; 8 nucleotides match TRBD1. The CDR3 totals 15 residues. The germline CDR1 and CDR2 sequences are KGHSH and LQKENI. V shed 3 bases, J shed 5 bases, and the junction held 6 bases outside the gene matches. The CDR3 is CASSPDRAGDQPQHF. In DNA form, the CDR3 reads TGTGCCAGCTCACCGGACAGGGCCGGGGATCAGCCCCAGCATTTT.

This sequence joins TRBV29-1 and TRBJ2-7, with D maybe TRBD1 (5 bases). Trimming took off 6 bases at V and 2 bases at J, with 14 bases between the two ends. The CDR3 runs 13 residues. CDR1 and CDR2 (germline): SQVTM, ANQGSEA. The CDR3 DNA sequence: TGCAGCGTCCGTAAAGGGGTTGCCTACGAGCAGTACTTC. Its protein product is CSVRKGVAYEQYF.

The chain joins TRBV7-8 to TRBJ2-2; D unclear. This CDR3 comprises 12 residues. Looked up from germline, CDR1 is SGHVS and CDR2 is FQNEAQ. Trimming shortened V by 3 bases and J by 6 bases, and 5 bases separated the two germline ends. CDR3 in DNA: TGTGCCAGCAGCTTGCATCCCGGGGAGCTGTTTTTT. Its translation is CASSLHPGELFF.

The chain is built from TRBV28 and TRBJ2-7; 7 nucleotides align to TRBD2. Germline trimming cut 6 bases from V and 2 bases from J; bases unmatched to any gene: 10. The CDR3 contains 15 residues. Germline-derived CDR1 and CDR2 are MDHEN and SYDVKM. CDR3 amino acids: CASRLPGGSTYEQYF. Here the CDR3 DNA reads TGTGCCAGCAGACTCCCGGGCGGGAGCACCTACGAGCAGTACTTC. The full variable domain, in which reference TRBV28 and TRBJ2-7 provide the parts outside the CDR3, is DVKVTQSSRYLVKRTGEKVFLECVQDMDHENMFWYRQDPGLGLRLIYFSYDVKMKEKGDIPEGYSVSREKKERFSLILESASTNQTSMYLCASRLPGGSTYEQYFGPGTRLTVT.

The J gene is TRBJ2-7, the V gene TRBV5-1; D might be TRBD2 (6 bases). Germline V gene data show CDR1 as SGHRS and CDR2 as YFSETQ. The CDR3 totals 17 residues. Trimming took off 0 bases at V and 1 base at J, with 17 bases between the two ends. CDR3 in DNA: TGCGCCAGCAGCTTGGCCCAATCTTCTGGGACTTCCTACGAGCAGTACTTC. The encoded protein is CASSLAQSSGTSYEQYF.

This clone was observed a handful of times. This sequence joins TRBV2 and TRBJ2-1, with D tentatively TRBD2 (6 bases). From germline, CDR1 is SNHLY and CDR2 FYNNEI. V gave up 4 bases and J gave up 6 bases, with 10 bases separating them. This CDR3 is built from 13 residues. The CDR3 DNA is TGTGCCAGCAGTGCGGGACTTTCCAATGAGCAGTTCTTC. Translation: CASSAGLSNEQFF.

The chain recombines TRBV5-1 with TRBJ2-1; 7 nucleotides match TRBD1. Per the germline V gene, CDR1 is SGHRS and CDR2 is YFSETQ. The CDR3 totals 16 residues. Trimming removed 0 bases from V and 7 bases from J; junction bases left unmatched: 10. In DNA, the CDR3 is TGCGCCAGCAGCTTGGTAGGGGGCCGGGGTGAGAATGAGCAGTTCTTC. It yields the protein CASSLVGGRGENEQFF.

This rearrangement joins TRBV9 to TRBJ2-7, with 7 positions matching TRBD2. The V gene end was trimmed by 0 bases and the J gene end by 10 bases; junction bases not matched to a gene: 7. The CDR3 sequence is 13 residues long. The germline gives CDR1 SGDLS, CDR2 YYNGEE. The CDR3 sequence is CASSVVASGVQYF. The CDR3 bases are TGTGCCAGCAGCGTAGTGGCTAGCGGAGTACAGTACTTC.

This sequence joins TRBV7-2 and TRBJ2-7, with 11 bases fitting TRBD2. J gave up 4 bases and V 5 bases, and 13 bases lay outside the gene matches. The germline gives CDR1 SGHTA, CDR2 FQGNSA. The CDR3 extends over 17 amino acids. DNA for the CDR3: TGTGCCAGCAGCCTCTATGTTAGCGGGAGGGCCGGGTACGAGCAGTACTTC. This encodes CASSLYVSGRAGYEQYF.

The genes are TRBV19 and TRBJ2-3; 9 positions match TRBD2. The CDR3 extends over 16 amino acids. Trimming at V came to 4 bases and at J to 2 bases, leaving 7 bases not matched to a gene. Germline V gene lookup returns CDR1 LNHDA and CDR2 SQIVND (reference sequence). In DNA, the CDR3 is TGTGCCAGTAGTACCCCAATAGCGGGGGACACAGATACGCAGTATTTT. It is translated as CASSTPIAGDTDTQYF.

The CDR3 here is CASRWGGSEQYF. CDR3 nucleotides: TGTGCCAGCAGGTGGGGGGGATCCGAGCAGTACTTC. The chain recombines TRBV2 with TRBJ2-7; 7 nucleotides line up with TRBD2. This CDR3 contains 12 residues. The J segment lost 6 bases and the V segment lost 6 bases, leaving 5 bases of the junction unmatched. The germline V gene has CDR1 SNHLY and CDR2 FYNNEI.

The chain links TRBV5-4 to TRBJ2-1; maybe TRBD2 (5 bases). The germline V gene has CDR1 SGHNT and CDR2 YYREEE (reference sequence). The CDR3 has 15 residues. The V end lost 4 bases, the J end lost 8 bases, and 19 bases lay between the germline ends. DNA of the CDR3: TGTGCCAGCAGCCGCCAACTAGGGCCTGGGGATGAGCAGTTCTTC. It is translated as CASSRQLGPGDEQFF.

This clone was counted a few times. The identical CDR3 is also encoded by other nucleotide sequences in the sample. The J gene is TRBJ2-3, the V gene TRBV12-5, with TRBD2 matching 7 bases. The germline CDR1 and CDR2 sequences are LGHNT and FRNRAP. Losses at the gene ends were 6 bases for V and 0 bases for J; bases not matched to a gene: 3. This CDR3 is built from 14 residues. The chain's CDR3 is CASGLSGSTDTQYF. As DNA, the CDR3 is TGTGCTAGTGGCCTTAGCGGGAGCACAGATACGCAGTATTTT. Full variable domain (rest looked up from reference TRBV12-5 and TRBJ2-3): DARVTQTPRHKVTEMGQEVTMRCQPILGHNTVFWYRQTMMQGLELLAYFRNRAPLDDSGMPKDRFSAEMPDATLATLKIQPSEPRDSAVYFCASGLSGSTDTQYFGPGTRLTVL.

The chain carries TRBV5-4 and TRBJ2-5, with 10 bases fitting TRBD2. Per the germline V gene, CDR1 is SGHNT and CDR2 is YYREEE (reference sequence). V trimming: 4 bases; J trimming: 5 bases; junction bases outside the gene matches: 8. The CDR3 contains 15 residues. The CDR3 nucleotides are TGTGCCAGCAGCATACTAGCGGGATCGGGGGAGACCCAGTACTTC. Residues: CASSILAGSGETQYF. Full variable domain (missing parts from reference TRBV5-4 and TRBJ2-5): ETGVTQSPTHLIKTRGQQVTLRCSSQSGHNTVSWYQQALGQGPQFIFQYYREEENGRGNFPPRFSGLQFPNYSSELNVNALELDDSALYLCASSILAGSGETQYFGPGTRLLVL.

The chain combines TRBV6-6 with TRBJ2-5, with 7 bases matching TRBD1. CDR1 is MNHNY, CDR2 SVGAGI, per germline (reference sequence). The CDR3 has 13 residues. V was clipped by 8 bases and J by 2 bases; unmatched bases: 5. The CDR3 nucleotides read TGTGCCAGCCAAGACAGGGCACAAGAGACCCAGTACTTC. Amino acids: CASQDRAQETQYF.

V usage is TRBV14 and J usage is TRBJ1-2; D is perhaps TRBD1 (5 bases). The CDR3 spans 17 residues. Germline V CDR1 and CDR2: SGHDN, FVKESK. V was trimmed by 1 base and J by 3 bases, leaving 18 bases between them. In DNA, the CDR3 is TGTGCCAGCAGCCAAGGTCTTCTTTCCATAGGGGACTATGGCTACACCTTC. This sequence encodes CASSQGLLSIGDYGYTF.

The chain links TRBV2 to TRBJ1-4; D gene unclear. This CDR3 is 12 amino acids long. The germline V gene has CDR1 SNHLY and CDR2 FYNNEI. V shed 3 bases and J shed 10 bases, with 9 bases lying between them. CDR3 sequence reads: CASSDREGKLFF. CDR3 in DNA: TGTGCCAGCAGTGATAGGGAGGGAAAACTGTTTTTT.

A word on this clone: Lacking the conserved final phenylalanine or tryptophan, this CDR3 likely reflects a read error. The CDR3 nucleotides are TGTGCCAGCAATTCACAGAATTATGGCTACACCCTC. Translated, it gives CASNSQNYGYTL. This chain connects TRBV28 to TRBJ1-2; D gene uncertain. The CDR3 length is 12 residues. Germline V CDR1 and CDR2: MDHEN, SYDVKM. V was clipped by 7 bases and J by 5 bases, with 11 bases between them.

The chain recombines TRBV7-8 with TRBJ2-5, with D uncertain. The CDR3 is 14 amino acids. From germline, CDR1 is SGHVS and CDR2 FQNEAQ. The ends were cut back, 2 bases at V and 1 base at J, with 8 bases in the middle. The CDR3 here is CASSLLGIQETQYF. In DNA, the CDR3 is TGTGCCAGCAGCTTACTAGGGATCCAAGAGACCCAGTACTTC.

The chain combines TRBV19 with TRBJ1-5, with 9 bases that match TRBD1. This CDR3 contains 17 residues. Germline V gene lookup returns CDR1 LNHDA and CDR2 SQIVND (reference sequence). V was clipped by 4 bases and J by 3 bases; unmatched bases: 10. CDR3 amino acids: CASSTPDRGFYNQPQHF. CDR3 DNA: TGTGCCAGTAGTACTCCGGACAGGGGCTTCTACAATCAGCCCCAGCATTTT.

The CDR3 DNA sequence: TGTGCCAGCAGCCTCTCTCCACTAGCGGTCGTAAATACGCAGTATTTT. This gives the protein CASSLSPLAVVNTQYF. V and J are TRBV7-2 and TRBJ2-3; 8 bases are shared with TRBD2. CDR3 length: 16 amino acids. Germline V gene sequence: CDR1 SGHTA, CDR2 FQGNSA. V dropped 5 bases and J dropped 7; count of bases not matched to a gene: 14.

The rearrangement links TRBV28 to TRBJ1-5; 7 bases are shared with TRBD1. The CDR3 consists of 18 residues. V dropped 4 bases and J dropped 1; count of bases not matched to a gene: 13. In germline, CDR1 is MDHEN, CDR2 SYDVKM. CDR3 bases: TGTGCCAGCAGTTACCCCCGGGACAGAATTTTAAGCAATCAGCCCCAGCATTTT. Encoded protein: CASSYPRDRILSNQPQHF.

The gene calls are TRBV6-5 and TRBJ1-1, with 7 bases aligning to TRBD1. The length of the CDR3 is 15 residues. V shed 0 bases and J 5 bases; nucleotides not matched to a gene: 6. CDR1 MNHEY and CDR2 SVGAGI come from the germline V gene. CDR3 in amino acids: CASSYSSGGSTEAFF. As DNA, the CDR3 is TGTGCCAGCAGTTACTCGTCAGGGGGAAGTACTGAAGCTTTCTTT.

The V call is TRBV28, the J call TRBJ1-2; TRBD1 agrees at 12 bases. V gave up 2 bases and J gave up 5 bases; unmatched junction bases: 9. The germline gives CDR1 MDHEN, CDR2 SYDVKM. This CDR3 region has 17 residues. The CDR3 region has the DNA TGTGCCAGCAGTTTAACCACGGGACAGGGGGCGCGTTATGGCTACACCTTC. It specifies CASSLTTGQGARYGYTF.

The chain employs TRBV5-6 and TRBJ2-3; 9 bases are a match to TRBD1. CDR1 is SGHDT and CDR2 is YYEEEE in the germline V gene. There are 14 residues in the CDR3. Trimming at V came to 4 bases and at J to 4 bases, leaving 4 bases not matched to a gene. Here the CDR3 reads CASSADRGADTQYF. As DNA, the CDR3 is TGTGCCAGCAGCGCGGACAGGGGCGCAGATACGCAGTATTTT.

The gene calls are TRBV2 and TRBJ2-1; possible D gene TRBD2, 6 bases. Germline loops: CDR1 SNHLY, CDR2 FYNNEI. The V end lost 7 bases, the J end lost 7 bases, and 17 bases lay between the germline ends. The CDR3 loop spans 14 amino acids. CDR3 protein: CASIPAGSRNEQFF. The CDR3 nucleotides read TGTGCCAGCATCCCGGCGGGATCGAGAAATGAGCAGTTCTTC.

The J gene is TRBJ2-7, the V gene TRBV6-6, with 8 positions matching TRBD1. V gave up 4 bases and J gave up 6 bases; unmatched junction bases: 11. The CDR3 consists of 15 residues. Germline CDR1 and CDR2: MNHNY and SVGAGI (reference sequence). The CDR3 coding sequence is TGTGCCAGCAGTTCCCGGGACAGGCCCGGGGGCGAGCAGTACTTC. Its translation is CASSSRDRPGGEQYF.

This clone was observed a single time. This same CDR3 is encoded by further DNA sequences in the sample. The chain joins TRBV5-1 to TRBJ2-2, with TRBD1 matching over 7 bases. CDR1 is SGHRS, CDR2 YFSETQ, per germline. This CDR3 has 15 amino acids. J was trimmed by 1 base and V by 4 bases; bases with no gene match: 4. CDR3 sequence: CASSPRQGNTGELFF. The CDR3 region has the DNA TGCGCCAGCAGCCCCCGACAGGGGAACACCGGGGAGCTGTTTTTT.